A selection of T cell receptor beta chains follows, all from one sample in a study of blood T cell repertoires in COVID-19. Libraries were prepared by immunoSEQ multiplex PCR; TCRdb keeps only in-frame clonotypes and omits some of them. Here the sample spans over 200,000 clones, around nine tenths being singletons. The sequencing input was peripheral blood. The receptors originated from a woman aged 18-29 years who had recovered from COVID-19. Each CDR3 is given with its conserved first and last residue. A D gene is named only where the DNA matches it firmly. Rows may omit the clone size; those that give it use once, few, many or a size class.

J | V | D | size | length | CDR3 | DNA
TRBJ2-1 | TRBV25-1 | TRBD2 | few | 16 | CASNTGTSGKGNEQFF | TGTGCCAGCAATACCGGGACTAGCGGGAAAGGTAATGAGCAGTTCTTC
TRBJ2-2 | TRBV30 | - | few | 11 | CATRDTGELFF | TGTGCCACTAGAGACACCGGGGAGCTGTTTTTT
TRBJ1-5 | TRBV4-1 | TRBD1 | - | 16 | CASSQVIQGARQPQHF | TGCGCCAGCAGCCAGGTTATACAGGGGGCGCGTCAGCCCCAGCATTTT
TRBJ2-2 | TRBV10-1 | - | - | 15 | CASSDPVLAPGELFF | TGCGCCAGCAGTGACCCCGTACTAGCCCCCGGGGAGCTGTTTTTT
TRBJ2-5 | TRBV13 | - | - | 14 | CASSLGGRPWTQYF | TGTGCCAGCAGCTTAGGGGGGCGACCATGGACCCAGTACTTC
TRBJ1-5 | TRBV27 | - | few | 15 | CASRQGASSNQPQHF | TGTGCCAGCAGACAGGGAGCTTCCAGCAATCAGCCCCAGCATTTT
TRBJ1-5 | TRBV6-7 | - | - | 18 | CASSYNGQGADLTQPQHF | TGTGCCAGCAGTTATAACGGACAAGGTGCGGACCTTACTCAGCCCCAGCATTTT
TRBJ2-7 | TRBV13 | - | - | 14 | CASSLDRSSYEQYF | TGTGCCAGCAGCTTAGACCGGAGTTCCTACGAGCAGTACTTC
TRBJ2-2 | TRBV29-1 | - | - | 13 | CTVAAFNTGELFF | TGCACCGTAGCGGCCTTCAACACCGGGGAGCTGTTTTTT
TRBJ2-7 | TRBV7-9 | - | - | 14 | CASSDFGHGRKQYF | TGTGCCAGCAGCGATTTCGGACACGGTAGGAAGCAGTACTTC
TRBJ2-5 | TRBV4-3 | - | - | 15 | CASSQDRLGGETQYF | TGCGCCAGCAGCCAAGATAGGCTGGGGGGAGAGACCCAGTACTTC
TRBJ2-5 | TRBV5-1 | TRBD2 | - | 15 | CASSLSGLAQETQYF | TGCGCCAGCAGCTTGAGCGGACTAGCCCAAGAGACCCAGTACTTC
TRBJ2-1 | TRBV6-5 | - | - | 15 | CASSYSRVSVDEQFF | TGTGCCAGCAGTTACTCGAGGGTGAGCGTGGATGAGCAGTTCTTC
TRBJ2-7 | TRBV12-5 | - | - | 14 | CASGLSREWDEQYF | TGTGCTAGTGGTTTGTCAAGGGAGTGGGACGAGCAGTACTTC
TRBJ2-1 | TRBV30 | - | - | 12 | CAWSRSYNEQFF | TGTGCCTGGTCAAGGAGCTACAATGAGCAGTTCTTC
TRBJ2-3 | TRBV5-1 | TRBD1 | once | 17 | CASSPLLTGGASDTQYF | TGCGCCAGCAGCCCGCTTTTGACAGGGGGCGCGTCAGATACGCAGTATTTT
TRBJ2-7 | TRBV30 | - | - | 16 | CACTIMLGRVRYEQYF | TGTGCCTGTACTATAATGTTGGGGCGAGTTCGGTACGAGCAGTACTTC
TRBJ2-7 | TRBV27 | - | - | 13 | CASSPINREEQYF | TGTGCCAGCAGCCCTATAAACAGGGAAGAGCAGTACTTC
TRBJ1-4 | TRBV24-1 | - | - | 12 | CATSDPLEKLFF | TGTGCCACCAGTGACCCCTTGGAAAAACTGTTTTTT
TRBJ1-1 | TRBV2 | - | - | 12 | CASNPRGAEAFF | TGTGCCAGCAACCCCCGGGGGGCTGAAGCTTTCTTT
TRBJ2-3 | TRBV6-4 | TRBD1 | many | 15 | CASSEGTGATDTQYF | TGTGCCAGCAGTGAGGGGACAGGGGCCACAGATACGCAGTATTTT
TRBJ2-2 | TRBV25-1 | TRBD2 | - | 16 | CASSSKREGNTGELFF | TGTGCCAGCAGTTCGAAGCGGGAAGGGAACACCGGGGAGCTGTTTTTT
TRBJ2-5 | TRBV21-1 | - | - | 14 | CASSPTSGQETQYF | TGTGCCAGCAGCCCGACTAGCGGGCAAGAGACCCAGTACTTC
TRBJ1-4 | TRBV5-6 | - | - | 16 | CASSYQGSYTNEKLFF | TGTGCCAGCAGTTACCAGGGTTCCTATACTAATGAAAAACTGTTTTTT
TRBJ1-2 | TRBV5-1 | TRBD1 | once | 15 | CASSTRGVANYGYTF | TGCGCCAGCAGCACCAGGGGGGTAGCTAACTATGGCTACACCTTC
TRBJ1-5 | TRBV19 | - | - | 15 | CASSYFDTAIIPQHF | TGTGCCAGTAGTTATTTCGACACCGCGATCATTCCCCAGCATTTT
TRBJ1-1 | TRBV18 | TRBD1 | - | 17 | CASSPPRDRGWNTEAFF | TGTGCCAGCTCACCACCGAGGGACAGGGGTTGGAACACTGAAGCTTTCTTT
TRBJ2-5 | TRBV7-3 | - | few | 13 | CASSWDNQETQYF | TGTGCCAGCAGTTGGGACAACCAAGAGACCCAGTACTTC
TRBJ1-3 | TRBV7-9 | - | - | 17 | CASSLEATAESGNTIYF | TGTGCCAGCAGCTTGGAAGCAACGGCGGAATCTGGAAACACCATATATTTT
TRBJ2-7 | TRBV9 | TRBD2 | - | 15 | CASSPWTSGSPEQYF | TGTGCCAGCAGCCCATGGACTAGCGGGAGTCCCGAGCAGTACTTC
TRBJ2-5 | TRBV13 | TRBD1 | - | 15 | CASSRLTGGSETQYF | TGTGCCAGCAGCCGCCTGACAGGGGGTTCGGAGACCCAGTACTTC
TRBJ1-2 | TRBV2 | - | - | 10 | CATYLRSYTF | TGTGCCACCTACCTGCGAAGCTACACCTTC
TRBJ2-7 | TRBV30 | - | - | 13 | CAGLWGLRYEQYF | TGTGCTGGCCTGTGGGGACTCAGATACGAGCAGTACTTC
TRBJ2-7 | TRBV12-5 | TRBD1 | - | 15 | CASGLGQGARHEQYF | TGTGCTAGTGGTTTGGGACAGGGGGCGCGCCACGAGCAGTACTTC
TRBJ2-1 | TRBV19 | TRBD2 | - | 17 | CASSRARSGSIYNEQFF | TGTGCCAGTAGTAGGGCGAGGAGCGGGAGTATTTACAATGAGCAGTTCTTC
TRBJ1-4 | TRBV5-1 | TRBD1 | - | 15 | CASSRGQELPEKLFF | TGCGCCAGCAGCCGGGGACAGGAACTTCCGGAAAAACTGTTTTTT
TRBJ2-1 | TRBV19 | TRBD1 | - | 14 | CASKPGQGSHEQFF | TGTGCCAGTAAACCGGGACAGGGGTCCCATGAGCAGTTCTTC
TRBJ2-7 | TRBV6-2/TRBV6-3 | TRBD2 | - | 15 | CASSYSGGRGYEQYF | TGTGCCAGCAGTTACTCCGGCGGGAGAGGATACGAGCAGTACTTC
TRBJ1-5 | TRBV4-1 | - | - | 17 | CASSQDLLQVSNQPQHF | TGCGCCAGCAGCCAAGATCTCCTACAGGTTAGCAATCAGCCCCAGCATTTT
TRBJ2-1 | TRBV3-1/TRBV3-2 | - | once | 16 | CASSQDQGQAYNEQFF | TGTGCCAGCAGCCAAGATCAGGGACAAGCCTACAATGAGCAGTTCTTC
TRBJ2-1 | TRBV7-3 | TRBD2 | - | 17 | CASSQSRTSGRVNEQFF | TGTGCCAGCAGCCAATCCAGGACTAGCGGGAGGGTAAATGAGCAGTTCTTC